This entry is about one T cell receptor beta chain. Its antigen is unidentified. The CDR3 has 18 residues. From germline, CDR1 is MNHEY and CDR2 SVGAGI. The V gene end was trimmed by 2 bases and the J gene end by 5 bases; junction bases not matched to a gene: 14. The sample originates from a study of T cells after yellow fever vaccination. Study conclusions and caveats: Subsequent booster samples again held most clones from primary vaccination (roughly 96% CD4, approximately 85% CD8).

TCRdb re-called the 5' RACE reads through MiXCR, storing one row per CDR3 protein. Of around 500,000 distinct CDR3 sequences listed, 21% are singletons. The sequencing here drew on PBMCs, taken 21 days after the first yellow fever vaccination. The sequence was obtained from a man between 18 and 29 years old who received the YFV17D yellow fever vaccine. V and J are TRBV6-5 and TRBJ2-1, with 8 bases that match TRBD1. The CDR3 reads CASSYAGQGMVGNNEQFF. In DNA form, the CDR3 reads TGTGCCAGCAGTTACGCAGGACAGGGAATGGTTGGGAACAATGAGCAGTTCTTC.